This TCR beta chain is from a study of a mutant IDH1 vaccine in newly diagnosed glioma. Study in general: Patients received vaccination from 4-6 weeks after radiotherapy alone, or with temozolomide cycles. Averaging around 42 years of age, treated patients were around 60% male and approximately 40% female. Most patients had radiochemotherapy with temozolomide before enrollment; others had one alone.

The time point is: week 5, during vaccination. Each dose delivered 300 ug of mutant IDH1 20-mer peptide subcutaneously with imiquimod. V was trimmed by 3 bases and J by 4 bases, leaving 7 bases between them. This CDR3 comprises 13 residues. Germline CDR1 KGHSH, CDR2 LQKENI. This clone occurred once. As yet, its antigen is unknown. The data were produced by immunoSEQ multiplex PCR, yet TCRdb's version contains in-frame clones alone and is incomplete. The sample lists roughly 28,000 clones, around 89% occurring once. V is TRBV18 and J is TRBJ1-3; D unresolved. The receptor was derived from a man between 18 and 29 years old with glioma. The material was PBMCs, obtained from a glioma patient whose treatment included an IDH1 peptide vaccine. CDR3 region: CASSPSRGNTIYF. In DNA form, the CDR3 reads TGTGCCAGCTCACCGTCGAGAGGAAACACCATATATTTT.